This T cell receptor beta chain is from a study of blood T cell repertoires in COVID-19. This clone was observed a single time. J gave up 4 bases and V 5 bases, and 8 bases lay outside the gene matches. Germline lookup yields CDR1 MNHEY and CDR2 SVGEGT. The CDR3 runs to 15 residues. The protocol was immunoSEQ multiplex PCR, while the TCRdb copy is restricted to in-frame clones and leaves out a portion. The table has about 160,000 clones, roughly nine tenths seen once; the top ten hold over 10%. The sequencing sample was made of peripheral blood. The chain has TRBV6-2 or TRBV6-3 and TRBJ2-1, with 7 bases matching TRBD1. The sequence came from a man between 18 and 35 years old with COVID-19, enrolled during active disease. CDR3 loop: CASSPDRVGYNEQFF. As DNA, the CDR3 is TGTGCCAGCAGTCCCGACAGGGTGGGATACAATGAGCAGTTCTTC.